One and the same sample provided the 19 T cell receptor beta chains below, sequenced in a study of blood T cell repertoires in COVID-19. Profiling relied on immunoSEQ multiplex PCR, and the TCRdb table lists in-frame clones only, not all of them. The table records under 40,000 clones, 85% to 90% of them present only once. The specimen was peripheral blood. The receptors shown here come from a man aged 50 to 59 with active or convalescent COVID-19.

V gene TRBV5-1 combines with J gene TRBJ1-2; a weak D match, TRBD1 (5 bases). Deletions cut 0 bases from V and 9 bases from J, with 6 bases between. This CDR3 region has 11 residues. From germline, CDR1 is SGHRS and CDR2 YFSETQ. The CDR3 loop reads CASSLEGSYTF. CDR3 nucleotides: TGCGCCAGCAGCTTGGAGGGGAGCTACACCTTC.

This chain joins TRBV3-1 (or the pseudogene TRBV3-2) and TRBJ1-1; tentatively, D is TRBD1 (5 bases). The V end was cut by 8 bases, the J end by 5 bases, with 24 bases between. The CDR3 covers 16 residues. Germline-derived CDR1 and CDR2 are LGHDT and YNNKEL (reference sequence). CDR3 amino acids: CASSRTGVYDRTEAFF. In DNA form, the CDR3 reads TGTGCCAGCTCCCGGACGGGGGTTTACGACCGGACTGAAGCTTTCTTT.

The CDR3 nucleotides are TGTGCCAGCTCACCAGTACAGGGAAGGACTGGAAACACCATATATTTT. Translation gives CASSPVQGRTGNTIYF. V and J are TRBV18 and TRBJ1-3; D may be TRBD1 (6 bases). V was cut by 2 bases and J by 2 bases, with 13 bases left in between. Germline V lookup: CDR1 KGHSH, CDR2 LQKENI. The CDR3 has 16 amino acids. Filled out from reference TRBV18 and TRBJ1-3, the complete variable domain reads NAGVMQNPRHLVRRRGQEARLRCSPMKGHSHVYWYRQLPEEGLKFMVYLQKENIIDESGMPKERFSAEFPKEGPSILRIQQVVRGDSAAYFCASSPVQGRTGNTIYFGEGSWLTVV.

In DNA, the CDR3 is TGTGCCGCAGCGGGGGGCTCCTACAATGAGCAGTTCTTC. Its translation: CAAAGGSYNEQFF. The V gene is TRBV3-1 (or the pseudogene TRBV3-2), the J gene TRBJ2-1, with TRBD2 identical over 9 bases. This CDR3 region has 13 residues. Germline loops: CDR1 LGHDT, CDR2 YNNKEL (reference sequence). V was clipped by 11 bases and J by 0 bases; unmatched bases: 2.

The V call is TRBV12-3 or TRBV12-4, the J call TRBJ2-1; D remains ambiguous. This CDR3 comprises 12 residues. V was cut by 4 bases and J by 4 bases, with 5 bases left in between. CDR3 in amino acids: CASSSPYNEQFF. CDR3 coding DNA: TGTGCCAGCAGTTCTCCTTACAATGAGCAGTTCTTC.

V and J are TRBV5-6 and TRBJ2-4, with 7 bases identical to TRBD2. The V and J ends lost 4 bases and 6 bases, in that order; junction bases with no gene match: 10. The CDR3 extends over 15 amino acids. Germline-derived CDR1 and CDR2 are SGHDT and YYEEEE. The CDR3 DNA is TGTGCCAGCAGCCCCCGGTGGAGCGGGACAAACATTCAGTACTTC. This encodes CASSPRWSGTNIQYF. Together with reference TRBV5-6 and TRBJ2-4, the CDR3 gives the full variable domain: DAGVTQSPTHLIKTRGQQVTLRCSPKSGHDTVSWYQQALGQGPQFIFQYYEEEERQRGNFPDRFSGHQFPNYSSELNVNALLLGDSALYLCASSPRWSGTNIQYFGAGTRLSVL.

The chain carries TRBV5-1 and TRBJ1-1, with 7 bases aligning to TRBD1. V lost 4 bases and J lost 4; bases outside the gene matches: 7. CDR1 is SGHRS and CDR2 is YFSETQ in the germline V gene. This CDR3 has 14 amino acids. The CDR3 nucleotides read TGCGCCAGCAGCCCGACAGGGAGCGGCACTGAAGCTTTCTTT. Translating gives CASSPTGSGTEAFF.

The table lists this clone with a few counts. J is TRBJ1-1 and V is TRBV7-3; unclear D gene. Germline V gives CDR1 SGHTA, CDR2 FQGTGA. This CDR3 spans 13 amino acids. V gave up 2 bases and J gave up 0 bases, with 4 bases separating them. The CDR3, as DNA: TGTGCCAGCAGCTTATCTGTGAACACTGAAGCTTTCTTT. Its protein is CASSLSVNTEAFF.

The rearrangement links TRBV19 to TRBJ2-1; TRBD2 aligns across 12 bases. Germline V gene data show CDR1 as LNHDA and CDR2 as SQIVND (reference sequence). The CDR3 loop spans 17 amino acids. V shed 3 bases, J shed 4 bases, and the junction held 7 bases outside the gene matches. Here the CDR3 reads CASSIKLAGGSYNEQFF. In DNA form, the CDR3 reads TGTGCCAGTAGTATCAAACTAGCGGGGGGTTCTTACAATGAGCAGTTCTTC.

This clone came up a few times. The chain links TRBV4-1 to TRBJ1-1; D is ambiguous. V lost 3 bases and J 1 base, leaving 12 bases between the germline ends. The CDR3 is made up of 15 amino acids. Germline CDR1 and CDR2: MGHRA and YSYEKL. Here the CDR3 reads CASSHPILRNTEAFF. The CDR3 DNA reads TGCGCCAGCAGCCACCCTATTCTGCGGAACACTGAAGCTTTCTTT.

The chain carries TRBV29-1 and TRBJ1-4; D is unclear. The CDR3 totals 12 residues. CDR1 is SQVTM and CDR2 is ANQGSEA in the germline V gene. V was pared by 7 bases and J by 4 bases, with 10 bases between. In nucleotides, the CDR3 is TGCAGCGCCCGCAGGCGTAATGAAAAACTGTTTTTT. Protein sequence: CSARRRNEKLFF.

The V and J genes are TRBV19 and TRBJ2-5; 8 bases fit TRBD2. The CDR3 is 15 amino acids. With 3 bases clipped from V and 3 bases from J, the junction kept 6 bases outside the gene matches. CDR1 and CDR2 from the germline V gene are LNHDA and SQIVND (reference sequence). The CDR3: CASSIVGAGEETQYF. The CDR3 DNA is TGTGCCAGTAGTATTGTTGGAGCGGGGGAAGAGACCCAGTACTTC. Based on the CDR3 plus reference TRBV19 and TRBJ2-5, the full variable domain is DGGITQSPKYLFRKEGQNVTLSCEQNLNHDAMYWYRQDPGQGLRLIYYSQIVNDFQKGDIAEGYSVSREKKESFPLTVTSAQKNPTAFYLCASSIVGAGEETQYFGPGTRLLVL.

This clone was recorded once. The CDR3 spells CASSSGQTYNEQFF. CDR3 DNA sequence: TGTGCCAGCAGCTCGGGACAGACCTACAATGAGCAGTTCTTC. This chain uses TRBV9 with TRBJ2-1; TRBD1 matches at 7 bases. V lost 4 bases and J lost 2; bases outside the gene matches: 3. Germline CDR1 reads SGDLS; CDR2 reads YYNGEE. There are 14 residues in the CDR3. The full variable domain, in which reference TRBV9 and TRBJ2-1 provide the parts outside the CDR3, is DSGVTQTPKHLITATGQRVTLRCSPRSGDLSVYWYQQSLDQGLQFLIQYYNGEERAKGNILERFSAQQFPDLHSELNLSSLELGDSALYFCASSSGQTYNEQFFGPGTRLTVL.

V usage is TRBV28 and J usage is TRBJ1-4, with D perhaps matching TRBD1 (5 bases). The CDR3 has 15 amino acids. The V gene lost 2 bases and the J gene lost 6 bases, with 13 bases spanning the gap. Germline CDR1 is MDHEN and CDR2 is SYDVKM. The CDR3 bases are TGTGCCAGCAGTTTAGTGGCAGGGTTTGATGAAAAACTGTTTTTT. The encoded protein is CASSLVAGFDEKLFF.

This chain connects TRBV10-3 to TRBJ1-1; 9 bases map to TRBD1. Trimming at V came to 10 bases and at J to 5 bases, leaving 11 bases not matched to a gene. Germline-derived CDR1 and CDR2 are ENHRY and SYGVKD. The CDR3 runs to 14 residues. Here the CDR3 reads CATRAGQGGTEAFF. Written as DNA, the CDR3 is TGTGCCACCAGGGCGGGACAGGGTGGAACTGAAGCTTTCTTT.

This rearrangement joins TRBV25-1 to TRBJ2-5; 10 nucleotides agree with TRBD1. This CDR3 has 14 residues. Germline V lookup: CDR1 MGHDK, CDR2 SYGVNS. V shed 6 bases, J shed 5 bases, and the junction held 6 bases outside the gene matches. The CDR3 bases are TGTGCCAGCAGGATGACAGGGGGCTTGGAGACCCAGTACTTC. Its translation: CASRMTGGLETQYF.

V is TRBV18 and J is TRBJ1-3, with D possibly TRBD1 on 6 matching bases. In germline, CDR1 is KGHSH, CDR2 LQKENI. Trimming shortened V by 1 base and J by 1 base, and 11 bases separated the two germline ends. The CDR3 is made up of 16 amino acids. Here the CDR3 reads CASSPQRGSSGNTIYF. CDR3 bases: TGTGCCAGCTCACCACAGAGGGGGAGTTCTGGAAACACCATATATTTT.

CDR3 DNA sequence: TGCGCCAGCAGCTTGGGGGCAACAGGGCCCCCCTATGGCTACACCTTC. Protein: CASSLGATGPPYGYTF. V is TRBV5-1 and J is TRBJ1-2; weak D call: TRBD1 (6 bases). V dropped 0 bases and J dropped 4 bases, with 16 bases sitting between them. Germline V gene data show CDR1 as SGHRS and CDR2 as YFSETQ. This CDR3 region has 16 residues.

This clone was seen a few times. V and J are TRBV4-1 and TRBJ2-2, with D maybe TRBD1 (6 bases). CDR3 size: 15 residues. Germline V gene lookup returns CDR1 MGHRA and CDR2 YSYEKL. Trimming took 4 bases from V and 1 from J, leaving 10 bases between them. The CDR3 loop reads CASSRQVVNTGELFF. The CDR3 nucleotides read TGCGCCAGCAGCCGACAGGTCGTGAACACCGGGGAGCTGTTTTTT.